This entry lists 9 T cell receptor beta chains sequenced from one sample in a study of blood T cell repertoires in COVID-19. Clones were read by immunoSEQ multiplex PCR, and TCRdb kept only the in-frame ones, dropping some. Of some 160,000 clones listed, around 89% are singletons. The sample taken for sequencing was peripheral blood. The receptors were gathered from a man in his sixties with acute or convalescent COVID-19.

This clone has a single count. The chain is built from TRBV19 and TRBJ2-3, with 9 bases lining up with TRBD1. The CDR3 has 15 amino acids. Germline-derived CDR1 and CDR2 are LNHDA and SQIVND (reference sequence). The junction had 9 bases not matched to a gene; V was cut back by 8 bases and J by 3 bases. The CDR3 sequence is CASSIRDRVTDTQYF. The CDR3 nucleotides are TGTGCCAGTTCTATCCGGGACAGGGTAACAGATACGCAGTATTTT.

The chain has TRBV4-1 and TRBJ1-5, with D maybe TRBD1 (6 bases). Germline CDR1 is MGHRA and CDR2 is YSYEKL. V was trimmed by 0 bases and J by 1 base, leaving 10 bases between them. The CDR3 has 16 residues. CDR3: CASSQDQGGSNQPQHF. CDR3 coding DNA: TGCGCCAGCAGCCAAGATCAAGGGGGAAGCAATCAGCCCCAGCATTTT.

The chain combines TRBV7-9 with TRBJ1-6; TRBD1 matches 8 bases. Germline CDR1 and CDR2: SEHNR and FQNEAQ (reference sequence). The CDR3 runs to 16 residues. The J segment lost 10 bases and the V segment lost 5 bases, leaving 13 bases of the junction unmatched. CDR3 region: CASSALGTGWVSPLHF. CDR3 sequence (DNA): TGTGCCAGCAGCGCCCTGGGGACAGGCTGGGTGTCACCCCTCCACTTT.

The CDR3, as DNA: TGTGCCTGGAGTCCCGGGGGTCAAGAGACCCAGTACTTC. The encoded protein is CAWSPGGQETQYF. The gene calls are TRBV30 and TRBJ2-5; the D gene is possibly TRBD2 (6 bases). CDR1 GTSNPN and CDR2 SVGIG come from the germline V gene (reference sequence). CDR3 size: 13 residues. With 2 bases removed from V and 2 bases from J, the gap between germline ends came to 9 bases.

V usage is TRBV6-5 and J usage is TRBJ1-5; D ambiguous. With 7 bases removed from V and 13 bases from J, the gap between germline ends came to 20 bases. The CDR3 length is 13 residues. The germline V gene encodes CDR1 MNHEY and CDR2 SVGAGI. The CDR3: CASKFSGVRPQHF. The DNA of the CDR3 is TGTGCCAGCAAGTTTTCTGGAGTTCGTCCTCAGCATTTT.

The chain recombines TRBV5-1 with TRBJ1-1; 8 nucleotides line up with TRBD1. The V gene end was trimmed by 0 bases and the J gene end by 3 bases; junction bases not matched to a gene: 4. Per the germline V gene, CDR1 is SGHRS and CDR2 is YFSETQ. CDR3 length: 15 amino acids. The CDR3 nucleotides read TGCGCCAGCAGCTTGGAGACAGGGGAGTACACTGAAGCTTTCTTT. This encodes CASSLETGEYTEAFF.

The V call is TRBV5-1, the J call TRBJ2-5, with TRBD2 matching over 12 bases. Germline loops: CDR1 SGHRS, CDR2 YFSETQ. Unmatched junction bases numbered 2, after V lost 5 bases and J lost 0 bases. The CDR3 is made up of 15 amino acids. The CDR3, as DNA: TGCGCCAGCAGGACTAGCGGGGGCAACCAAGAGACCCAGTACTTC. Its protein is CASRTSGGNQETQYF.

The J gene is TRBJ1-2, the V gene TRBV10-3; TRBD1 is a possible D gene (6 bases). The CDR3 has 19 amino acids. Germline CDR1 and CDR2: ENHRY and SYGVKD. V lost 0 bases, J lost 0 bases, and 20 bases lay in between. CDR3: CAISESFVKVGQTNYGYTF. DNA for the CDR3: TGTGCCATCAGTGAGTCGTTCGTAAAGGTCGGACAGACTAACTATGGCTACACCTTC.

The rearrangement joins TRBV4-1 to TRBJ1-1; D unresolved. With 0 bases removed from V and 3 bases from J, the gap between germline ends came to 14 bases. This CDR3 has 16 amino acids. Germline CDR1 and CDR2: MGHRA and YSYEKL. The CDR3 DNA follows: TGCGCCAGCAGCCAAGATGCAAGTACCAGTCACACTGAAGCTTTCTTT. This translates into CASSQDASTSHTEAFF.